The following is a TCR beta chain sequence with its context. What it binds is unknown. CDR3 length equals 16 residues. Trimming cost V 0 bases and J 3 bases, with 14 bases left between them. The germline CDR1 and CDR2 sequences are LNHNV and YYDKDF (reference sequence). Researchers reported that CD8 memory united CD45RO+ cells with CCR7-negative CD45RA+ TemRA cells. The data stem from a study of shared clonotypes between healthy human individuals. Study information: Researchers drew samples from a couple of women and a few men aged 18 to 49. Whole-study findings and limits: Against clonotypes common to all four donors, non-shared ones had lower generation probabilities.

The repertoire was sequenced with immunoSEQ multiplex PCR; TCRdb's copy has only in-frame clones and lacks some. The table includes around 300,000 clones, around 90% detected once. This chain links TRBV15 with TRBJ1-1; D not certain. Input material: memory CD8+ T cells sorted from blood. Indicated subset: CD45RO+ cells pooled with CCR7-negative TemRA cells. The clonotype was recovered from a man between 18 and 29 years old in good health. The CDR3 reads CATSREAGRWDTEAFF. As DNA, the CDR3 is TGTGCCACCAGCAGAGAGGCGGGTCGTTGGGACACTGAAGCTTTCTTT.